Presented here are 17 T cell receptor beta chains from one specimen sequenced in a study of radiotherapy plus CTLA-4 blockade in lung cancer. Here immunoSEQ multiplex PCR was the method, and the copy in TCRdb shows in-frame clones only, minus some. The sample holds roughly 71,000 clones, roughly 80% seen once. The source material was peripheral blood, sampled from a patient treated with radiotherapy plus ipilimumab. The receptors were sampled from a human donor with non-small cell lung cancer who had a complete response to radiotherapy plus ipilimumab.

The V and J genes are TRBV30 and TRBJ1-6; D gene unclear. V lost 4 bases and J lost 9, with 16 bases in between. CDR3 size: 14 residues. Germline CDR1 and CDR2: GTSNPN and SVGIG (reference sequence). CDR3 loop: CAWTGKRVGSPLHF. The CDR3, as DNA: TGTGCCTGGACTGGCAAGAGGGTTGGTTCACCCCTCCACTTT.

This clone was counted once. The chain is built from TRBV19 and TRBJ2-1, with TRBD2 matching 9 bases. V lost 9 bases to trimming and J lost 7 bases; unmatched junction nucleotides: 10. The CDR3 consists of 14 residues. The germline gives CDR1 LNHDA, CDR2 SQIVND (reference sequence). The CDR3 is CASSPGGGENEQFF. The CDR3 nucleotides read TGTGCCAGCTCTCCGGGCGGGGGGGAGAATGAGCAGTTCTTC.

The chain couples TRBV29-1 to TRBJ2-5; perhaps TRBD2 as D (6 bases). Between the trimmed V and J ends, which lost 7 bases and 1 base, there was a span of 10 bases. Germline lookup yields CDR1 SQVTM and CDR2 ANQGSEA. The CDR3 loop spans 12 amino acids. The CDR3 here is CSGRAGQETQYF. As DNA, the CDR3 is TGCAGCGGGAGGGCAGGCCAAGAGACCCAGTACTTC. Full variable domain (outside the CDR3, taken from reference TRBV29-1 and TRBJ2-5): SAVISQKPSRDICQRGTSLTIQCQVDSQVTMMFWYRQQPGQSLTLIATANQGSEATYESGFVIDKFPISRPNLTFSTLTVSNMSPEDSSIYLCSGRAGQETQYFGPGTRLLVL.

The rearrangement uses TRBV28 and TRBJ1-2; D may be TRBD1 (5 bases). The V gene's germline CDR1 is MDHEN and CDR2 SYDVKM. Between the trimmed V and J ends, which lost 6 bases and 5 bases, there was a span of 13 bases. The CDR3 has 13 residues. Here the CDR3 DNA reads TGTGCCAGCAGGGGGGACGGATTGTATGGCTACACCTTC. This gives the protein CASRGDGLYGYTF.

The genes are TRBV7-2 and TRBJ2-7; D is ambiguous. CDR1 and CDR2 from the germline V gene are SGHTA and FQGNSA. Trimming took 5 bases from V and 0 from J, leaving 2 bases between them. There are 11 residues in the CDR3. CDR3 sequence: CASSTSYEQYF. The CDR3 region has the DNA TGTGCCAGCAGCACCTCCTACGAGCAGTACTTC.

J is TRBJ2-5 and V is TRBV7-2; 11 bases are shared with TRBD2. V was pared by 0 bases and J by 5 bases, with 8 bases of the junction left unmatched. CDR3 length: 17 residues. Germline V gene data show CDR1 as SGHTA and CDR2 as FQGNSA. The CDR3 sequence is CASSLARASGRRETQYF. The CDR3 DNA follows: TGTGCCAGCAGCTTAGCAAGGGCTAGCGGGAGGAGGGAGACCCAGTACTTC.

This chain links TRBV27 with TRBJ2-7, with D possibly being TRBD2 (6 bases). The CDR3 has 16 residues. V shed 1 base and J shed 3 bases, with 16 bases lying between them. CDR1 MNHEY and CDR2 SMNVEV come from the germline V gene (reference sequence). CDR3: CASSLYGTEHFYEQYF. CDR3 sequence (DNA): TGTGCCAGCAGTTTATACGGGACTGAGCACTTCTACGAGCAGTACTTC.

This chain links TRBV19 with TRBJ2-1; TRBD2 agrees at 7 bases. V dropped 3 bases and J dropped 8; count of bases not matched to a gene: 4. The CDR3 loop spans 13 amino acids. Germline assignment: CDR1 LNHDA and CDR2 SQIVND (reference sequence). Written as DNA, the CDR3 is TGTGCCAGTAGTATCGGGGGGATCGATGAGCAGTTCTTC. Its protein is CASSIGGIDEQFF.

The rearrangement links TRBV19 to TRBJ1-5; 8 bases agree with TRBD1. CDR3 size: 17 residues. The trim removed 5 bases at V and 0 bases at J, leaving 9 bases unmatched. CDR1 is LNHDA, CDR2 SQIVND, per germline (reference sequence). The CDR3 is CASSPSQGANSNQPQHF. The CDR3 DNA is TGTGCCAGTAGTCCCTCGCAGGGGGCGAATAGCAATCAGCCCCAGCATTTT. The variable domain in full, completed from reference TRBV19 and TRBJ1-5, reads DGGITQSPKYLFRKEGQNVTLSCEQNLNHDAMYWYRQDPGQGLRLIYYSQIVNDFQKGDIAEGYSVSREKKESFPLTVTSAQKNPTAFYLCASSPSQGANSNQPQHFGDGTRLSIL.

This clone occurred a few times. V is TRBV10-2 and J is TRBJ1-6; tentatively, D is TRBD1 (5 bases). This CDR3 has 19 amino acids. The germline gives CDR1 WSHSY, CDR2 SAAADI. With 3 bases removed from V and 0 bases from J, the gap between germline ends came to 18 bases. CDR3 loop: CASSDSGAMTSSYNSPLHF. The CDR3 region has the DNA TGCGCCAGCAGTGACTCCGGGGCCATGACGTCCTCCTATAATTCACCCCTCCACTTT.

The CDR3 loop is CASRQGRPTNEKLFF. The CDR3 nucleotides read TGTGCCAGTAGACAGGGAAGGCCGACTAATGAAAAACTGTTTTTT. This chain connects TRBV19 to TRBJ1-4, with TRBD1 as a possible D gene (6 bases). The V end lost 6 bases, the J end lost 2 bases, and 13 bases lay between the germline ends. This CDR3 contains 15 residues. CDR1 is LNHDA, CDR2 SQIVND, per germline (reference sequence).

DNA for the CDR3: TGTGCCAGCAGTCAAAGGGTTGGTCCAGGTCAAGAGACCCAGTACTTC. Its translation: CASSQRVGPGQETQYF. This chain joins TRBV7-2 and TRBJ2-5, with D unclear. The germline CDR1 and CDR2 sequences are SGHTA and FQGNSA. The germline V and J ends were trimmed by 6 bases and 2 bases, with 19 bases remaining between them. This CDR3 has 16 amino acids. Using reference TRBV7-2 and TRBJ2-5 for the parts outside the CDR3, the full variable domain is GAGVSQSPSNKVTEKGKDVELRCDPISGHTALYWYRQSLGQGLEFLIYFQGNSAPDKSGLPSDRFSAERTGGSVSTLTIQRTQQEDSAVYLCASSQRVGPGQETQYFGPGTRLLVL.

This clone showed up just a few times. The chain is built from TRBV18 and TRBJ2-1; D is ambiguous. V was shortened by 3 bases and J by 5 bases, with 5 bases between the two germline ends. Germline values: CDR1 KGHSH, CDR2 LQKENI. CDR3 length: 12 residues. The CDR3 loop is CASSPQNNEQFF. CDR3 nucleotides: TGTGCCAGCTCACCGCAAAACAATGAGCAGTTCTTC. The entire variable domain, with the rest obtained from reference TRBV18 and TRBJ2-1, is as follows: NAGVMQNPRHLVRRRGQEARLRCSPMKGHSHVYWYRQLPEEGLKFMVYLQKENIIDESGMPKERFSAEFPKEGPSILRIQQVVRGDSAAYFCASSPQNNEQFFGPGTRLTVL.

As regards this clone: Sequence at one end of the junction differs from germline and may be a read error. The chain couples TRBV15 to TRBJ1-2; the match to TRBD1 covers 9 bases. The length of the CDR3 is 13 residues. Germline V CDR1 and CDR2: LNHNV, YYDKDF (reference sequence). The CDR3 here is CATTRQGVYGYTF. In DNA, the CDR3 is TGTGCCACCACCAGACAGGGGGTCTATGGCTACACCTTC.

The chain uses TRBV15 and TRBJ1-1; D perhaps matches TRBD1 (6 bases). The CDR3 totals 13 residues. Trimming took 0 bases from V and 11 from J, leaving 13 bases between them. Germline V gene sequence: CDR1 LNHNV, CDR2 YYDKDF (reference sequence). The chain's CDR3 is CATSRDPRGVAFF. The CDR3 DNA sequence: TGTGCCACCAGCAGAGATCCGAGGGGGGTGGCTTTCTTT.

This CDR3 reads CATRRGPTYEQYF. The CDR3 coding sequence is TGTGCCACCAGACGGGGGCCAACCTACGAGCAGTACTTC. This rearrangement joins TRBV6-5 to TRBJ2-7; either TRBD1 or TRBD2 may supply D (6 bases each). The CDR3 totals 13 residues. Trimming stripped 10 bases from V and 2 bases from J, with 15 bases between. Germline V gene data show CDR1 as MNHEY and CDR2 as SVGAGI.

This chain uses TRBV5-4 with TRBJ2-5, with 8 bases aligning to TRBD2. J was trimmed by 2 bases and V by 2 bases; bases with no gene match: 8. Germline V gives CDR1 SGHNT, CDR2 YYREEE (reference sequence). The CDR3 runs to 16 residues. CDR3 sequence: CASSFPGGRSQETQYF. The DNA of the CDR3 is TGTGCCAGCAGCTTCCCGGGGGGGCGTTCTCAAGAGACCCAGTACTTC.